This T cell receptor beta chain was observed in a study of blood T cell repertoires in COVID-19. Profiling relied on immunoSEQ multiplex PCR, and the TCRdb table lists in-frame clones only, not all of them. Counted here are approximately 190,000 clones, 82% occurring once; the ten biggest clones make up 7.8%. Germline CDR1 ENHRY, CDR2 SYGVKD. This CDR3 has 17 amino acids. The V end was cut by 2 bases, the J end by 7 bases, with 20 bases between. The TCR comes from a woman aged 55-70 years with COVID-19, enrolled during active disease. Sequenced sample: peripheral blood. The chain combines TRBV10-3 with TRBJ1-4; TRBD1 might be the D (6 bases). In nucleotides, the CDR3 is TGTGCCATCAGTGAGCCAACAGGGCCACCCGGAGGTGAAAAACTGTTTTTT. As protein: CAISEPTGPPGGEKLFF.